Sequencing of this T cell receptor (beta chain) was carried out in a study of T cells in localized non-small cell lung cancer. The data were produced by immunoSEQ multiplex PCR, yet TCRdb's version contains in-frame clones alone and is incomplete. Among under 35,000 clones listed, roughly 90% were seen once. The germline V and J ends were trimmed by 4 bases and 2 bases, with 6 bases remaining between them. The germline gives CDR1 SEHNR, CDR2 FQNEAQ (reference sequence). This CDR3 comprises 13 residues. This receptor was obtained from a female donor aged 60 or older with stage I lung adenocarcinoma. The sequencing here drew on peripheral blood, taken before any cancer treatment. The chain recombines TRBV7-9 with TRBJ1-5; no clear D. The chain's CDR3 is CASSWEGNQPQHF. Written as DNA, the CDR3 is TGTGCCAGCAGCTGGGAGGGCAATCAGCCCCAGCATTTT.